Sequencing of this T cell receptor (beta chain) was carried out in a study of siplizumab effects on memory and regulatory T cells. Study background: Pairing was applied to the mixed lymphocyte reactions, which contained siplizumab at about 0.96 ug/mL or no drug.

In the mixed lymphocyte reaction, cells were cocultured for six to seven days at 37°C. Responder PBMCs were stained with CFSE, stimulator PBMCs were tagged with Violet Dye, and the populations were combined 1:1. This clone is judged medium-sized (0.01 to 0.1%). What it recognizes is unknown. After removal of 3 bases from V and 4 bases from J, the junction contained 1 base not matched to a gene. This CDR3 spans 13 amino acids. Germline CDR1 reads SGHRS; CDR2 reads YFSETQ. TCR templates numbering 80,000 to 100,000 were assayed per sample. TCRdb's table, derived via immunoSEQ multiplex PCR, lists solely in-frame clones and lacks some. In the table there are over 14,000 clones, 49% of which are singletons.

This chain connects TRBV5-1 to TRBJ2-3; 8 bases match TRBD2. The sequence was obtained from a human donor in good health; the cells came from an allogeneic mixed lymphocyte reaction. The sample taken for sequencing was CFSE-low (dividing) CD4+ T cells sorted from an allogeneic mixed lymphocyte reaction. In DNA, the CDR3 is TGCGCCAGCAGCTCGGGAGGGTCAGATACGCAGTATTTT. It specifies CASSSGGSDTQYF.